The sequence of this T cell receptor beta chain was determined in a study of cytomegalovirus exposure and HLA in healthy donors. To note about this clone: Its target is unknown.

The CDR3 totals 11 residues. J gave up 11 bases and V 6 bases, and 5 bases lay outside the gene matches. From germline, CDR1 is DFQATT and CDR2 SNEGSKA (reference sequence). Broader study findings: Per published reports, the classifier diagnosed cytomegalovirus status with high specificity and sensitivity. Analyzed later, most CMV-associated TCR beta chains appeared HLA-restricted.

PCR amplification relied on 60 Vbeta primers (plus 13 Jbeta primers). Clones were read by immunoSEQ multiplex PCR, and TCRdb kept only the in-frame ones, dropping some. Found here are about 200,000 clones, nearly 80% of them singletons; the top ten hold 1.8%. The clonotype was recovered from a male donor in good health and CMV-seronegative. What was sequenced was PBMCs. This chain links TRBV20-1 with TRBJ1-4, with 8 bases lining up with TRBD1. CDR3 loop: CSAPGQGKLFF. CDR3 nucleotide sequence: TGCAGTGCCCCCGGACAGGGCAAACTGTTTTTT.